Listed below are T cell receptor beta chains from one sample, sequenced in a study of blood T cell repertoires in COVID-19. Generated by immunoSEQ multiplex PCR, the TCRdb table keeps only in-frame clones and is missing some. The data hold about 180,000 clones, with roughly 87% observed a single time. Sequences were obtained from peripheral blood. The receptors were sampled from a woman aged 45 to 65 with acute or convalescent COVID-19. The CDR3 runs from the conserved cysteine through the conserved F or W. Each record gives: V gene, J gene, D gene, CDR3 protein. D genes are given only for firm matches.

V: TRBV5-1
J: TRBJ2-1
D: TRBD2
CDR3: CASSRTSGDGDNEQFF

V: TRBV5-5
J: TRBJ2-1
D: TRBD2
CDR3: CASSFSLAVYNEQFF

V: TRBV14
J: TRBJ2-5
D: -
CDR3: CASSQVRETQYF

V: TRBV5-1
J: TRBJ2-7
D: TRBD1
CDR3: CASSLERQGTEQYF

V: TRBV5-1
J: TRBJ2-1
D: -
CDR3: CASSPGDSYNEQFF

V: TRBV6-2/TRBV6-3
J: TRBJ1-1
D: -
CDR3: CASSYRDSNTEAFF

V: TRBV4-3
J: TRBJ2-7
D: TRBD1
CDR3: CASSQEVPGQGGYEQYF

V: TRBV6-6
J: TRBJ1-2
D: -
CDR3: CASSYFSGGNYGYTF

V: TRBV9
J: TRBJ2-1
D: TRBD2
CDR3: CASSVIGTSGDYNEQFF

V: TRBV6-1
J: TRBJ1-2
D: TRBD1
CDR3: CASSEVGTGGRGYTF

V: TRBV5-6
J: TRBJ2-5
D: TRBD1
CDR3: CASSPRQGARGETQYF

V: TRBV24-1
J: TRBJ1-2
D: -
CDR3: CATSDLDGDNYGYTF

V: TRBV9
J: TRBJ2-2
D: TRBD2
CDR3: CASSVDLAGPGELFF

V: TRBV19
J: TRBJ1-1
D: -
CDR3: CASSGRVEVAEAFF

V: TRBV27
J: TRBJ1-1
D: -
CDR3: CASKISATGNTEAFF

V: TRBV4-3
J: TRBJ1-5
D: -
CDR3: CASSQDGGAQPQHF

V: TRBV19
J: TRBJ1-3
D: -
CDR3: CASSIFGGLSSGNTIYF

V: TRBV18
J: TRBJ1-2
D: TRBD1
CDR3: CASSSQGDSYGYTF

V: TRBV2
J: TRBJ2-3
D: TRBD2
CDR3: CASNGPGLAGGMDTQYF

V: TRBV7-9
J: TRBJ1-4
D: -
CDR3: CASSLQRTPNEKLFF

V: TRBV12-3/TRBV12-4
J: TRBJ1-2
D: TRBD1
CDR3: CASSVDRGNGYTF

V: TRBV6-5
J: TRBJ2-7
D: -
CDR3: CASSYSGEAYEQYF

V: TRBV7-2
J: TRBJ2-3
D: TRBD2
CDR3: CASSLASGATTDTQYF

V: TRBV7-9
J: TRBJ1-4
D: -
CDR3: CASSLEGVTPGANEKLFF

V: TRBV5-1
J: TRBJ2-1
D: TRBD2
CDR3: CASTQGSTSWGIGEQFF

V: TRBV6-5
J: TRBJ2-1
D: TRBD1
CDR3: CASRFRDRDYNEQFF

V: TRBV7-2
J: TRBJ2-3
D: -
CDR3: CASSLVGPSTDTQYF

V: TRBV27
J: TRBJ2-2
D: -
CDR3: CASSFAEELTTGELFF

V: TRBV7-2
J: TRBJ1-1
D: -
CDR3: CASSLARAFF

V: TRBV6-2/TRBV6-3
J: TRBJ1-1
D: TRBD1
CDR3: CASSRPTGGMNTEAFF

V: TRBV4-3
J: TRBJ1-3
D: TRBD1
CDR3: CASSQVSGTASSGNTIYF

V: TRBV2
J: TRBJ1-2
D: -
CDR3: CASSQVSGYTF

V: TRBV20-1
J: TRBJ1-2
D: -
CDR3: CSARDELYYTF

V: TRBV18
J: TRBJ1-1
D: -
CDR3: CASSPGQNTEAFF